A single T cell receptor (beta chain) is shown here with its context. The data stem from a study of control samples from healthy donors and cancer patients. Clones were read by immunoSEQ multiplex PCR, and TCRdb kept only the in-frame ones, dropping some. The sample comprises around 150,000 clones, 95% to 96% of which are singletons, and 0.95% to 1.1% rests with the top ten. This CDR3 has 15 residues. The ends were cut back, 1 base at V and 1 base at J, with 10 bases in the middle. Germline CDR1 reads SEHNR; CDR2 reads FQNEAQ (reference sequence). The sequencing input was blood. The sequence came from a woman younger than 45 in good health. The rearrangement joins TRBV7-9 to TRBJ1-1, with D perhaps TRBD1 (5 bases). This chain's CDR3 is CASSLGQGENTEAFF. The CDR3 bases are TGTGCCAGCAGCTTAGGGCAGGGAGAGAACACTGAAGCTTTCTTT.